This entry features one TCR beta chain sequence. Other nucleotide sequences from this sample produce the same CDR3. The entry originates in a study of high-grade serous ovarian cancer treatment subgroups. Tumor samples were obtained before definitive surgery or chemotherapy. Germline V gene sequence: CDR1 SGHDT, CDR2 YYEEEE. V dropped 3 bases and J dropped 3 bases, with 7 bases sitting between them. CDR3 size: 12 residues. Data came from immunoSEQ multiplex PCR; TCRdb stores just in-frame clones and leaves some out. This sample has 12,000 to 15,000 clones, with approximately 87% found just once. The chain uses TRBV5-6 and TRBJ2-7; D unresolved. The material sequenced was tumor tissue. This sequence was found in a human donor with high-grade serous ovarian cancer. The CDR3 nucleotides are TGTGCCAGCAGCTCCCGACACTACGAGCAGTACTTC. Its translation: CASSSRHYEQYF.